Below are 31 T cell receptor beta chains sequenced from a single sample in a study of cytomegalovirus exposure and HLA in healthy donors. Primers: 60 Vbeta forward and 13 Jbeta reverse. Assay: immunoSEQ multiplex PCR; the TCRdb copy retains only in-frame clones and omits some. The data hold around 99,000 clones, with about 80% observed a single time. The sequencing sample was made of PBMCs. These receptors were collected from a man in his thirties or forties in good health and CMV-seropositive.

The chain employs TRBV2 and TRBJ2-5; TRBD2 matches at 16 bases. The V segment lost 7 bases and the J segment 5 bases; nucleotides outside the gene matches: 7. The germline gives CDR1 SNHLY, CDR2 FYNNEI. CDR3 length equals 16 residues. The CDR3 is CASTVGTSGGVETQYF. The CDR3 DNA is TGTGCCAGCACCGTGGGGACTAGCGGGGGGGTGGAGACCCAGTACTTC.

This clone was observed a few times. The gene calls are TRBV9 and TRBJ2-7; D possibly corresponds to TRBD2 (6 bases). V was shortened by 4 bases and J by 3 bases, with 11 bases between the two germline ends. CDR1 is SGDLS, CDR2 YYNGEE, per germline. CDR3 length: 13 amino acids. CDR3: CASSRRGIYEQYF. Here the CDR3 DNA reads TGTGCCAGCAGCCGTCGGGGGATCTACGAGCAGTACTTC. The complete variable domain, with remaining parts taken from reference TRBV9 and TRBJ2-7, reads DSGVTQTPKHLITATGQRVTLRCSPRSGDLSVYWYQQSLDQGLQFLIQYYNGEERAKGNILERFSAQQFPDLHSELNLSSLELGDSALYFCASSRRGIYEQYFGPGTRLTVT.

This clone was detected a few times. This chain joins TRBV30 and TRBJ2-7; 11 positions match TRBD1. Germline V gene lookup returns CDR1 GTSNPN and CDR2 SVGIG (reference sequence). After removal of 3 bases from V and 4 bases from J, the junction contained 5 bases not matched to a gene. The CDR3 spans 14 residues. CDR3 amino acids: CAWRGTGGSYEQYF. In DNA, the CDR3 is TGTGCCTGGAGGGGGACAGGGGGGAGTTACGAGCAGTACTTC.

In its sample, this clone was seen once. The chain carries TRBV6-5 and TRBJ1-2; D is unresolved. Germline V gives CDR1 MNHEY, CDR2 SVGAGI. The V gene lost 0 bases and the J gene lost 3 bases, with 5 bases spanning the gap. This CDR3 comprises 13 residues. In DNA form, the CDR3 reads TGTGCCAGCAGTTACTCCGGGGACTATGGCTACACCTTC. It encodes CASSYSGDYGYTF.

The V gene is TRBV5-4, the J gene TRBJ1-1; no reliable D call. Deletions cut 4 bases from V and 6 bases from J, with 19 bases between. The CDR3 extends over 15 amino acids. Germline CDR1 SGHNT, CDR2 YYREEE (reference sequence). This CDR3 is CASSPSSGRRAEAFF. CDR3 sequence (DNA): TGTGCCAGCAGCCCTAGTTCGGGGAGACGGGCTGAAGCTTTCTTT.

The chain employs TRBV1 and TRBJ2-1; TRBD2 is the table's D call and was not checked against the DNA. TRBV1 is described as a pseudogene. There are 14 residues in the CDR3. CDR3 amino acids: CTSSLRTSGDEQFF. CDR3 nucleotides: TGCACCAGCAGCCTCCGGACTAGCGGGGATGAGCAGTTCTTC.

The chain recombines TRBV9 with TRBJ2-2; no firm D call. Germline CDR1 and CDR2: SGDLS and YYNGEE. CDR3 length equals 13 residues. The V and J ends lost 4 bases and 8 bases respectively, with 12 bases between them. In DNA, the CDR3 is TGTGCCAGCAGCCCCCCCAGGCAAGGGGAGCTGTTTTTT. This encodes CASSPPRQGELFF.

The sample holds one count of this clone. The rearrangement joins TRBV11-2 to TRBJ2-2; no definite D call. CDR1 SGHAT and CDR2 FQNNGV come from the germline V gene. The CDR3 has 14 residues. Trimming shortened V by 0 bases and J by 0 bases, and 2 bases separated the two germline ends. The CDR3 reads CASSLDANTGELFF. The CDR3 nucleotides are TGTGCCAGCAGCTTAGACGCGAACACCGGGGAGCTGTTTTTT.

This chain uses TRBV10-2 with TRBJ1-1, with TRBD1 matching 7 bases. This CDR3 has 13 residues. The V gene end was trimmed by 6 bases and the J gene end by 4 bases; junction bases not matched to a gene: 5. Looked up from germline, CDR1 is WSHSY and CDR2 is SAAADI. Here the CDR3 DNA reads TGCGCCAGCAGCAGGGGGTCGGGCACTGAAGCTTTCTTT. Translated: CASSRGSGTEAFF.

The rearrangement uses TRBV7-8 and TRBJ1-6, with D unclear. CDR3 length: 13 amino acids. V lost 1 base to trimming and J lost 10 bases, with 8 bases between them. The germline CDR1 and CDR2 sequences are SGHVS and FQNEAQ. The CDR3 nucleotides are TGTGCCAGCAGCTTAGAACCGAGGTCACCCCTCCACTTT. Translating it yields CASSLEPRSPLHF.

V gene TRBV27 combines with J gene TRBJ2-1, with D perhaps TRBD1 (5 bases). Germline CDR1 MNHEY, CDR2 SMNVEV (reference sequence). The CDR3 consists of 17 residues. Trimming cost V 4 bases and J 4 bases, with 20 bases left between them. Here the CDR3 reads CASSSLRSIGAYNEQFF. The CDR3 bases are TGTGCCAGCAGTTCTCTTAGGTCGATTGGGGCTTACAATGAGCAGTTCTTC.

The rearrangement joins TRBV7-2 to TRBJ2-7; 9 bases agree with TRBD1. V shed 5 bases and J 5 bases; nucleotides not matched to a gene: 10. The CDR3 is 15 amino acids. CDR1 is SGHTA, CDR2 FQGNSA, per germline. The chain's CDR3 is CASSEPGQGRHEQYF. CDR3 in DNA: TGTGCCAGCAGCGAACCGGGACAGGGCAGGCACGAGCAGTACTTC.

The V and J genes are TRBV2 and TRBJ1-5, with 8 bases identical to TRBD1. Trimming removed 2 bases from V and 6 bases from J; junction bases left unmatched: 6. The germline V gene encodes CDR1 SNHLY and CDR2 FYNNEI. The CDR3 loop spans 15 amino acids. The CDR3 reads CASSERQGYGQPQHF. Here the CDR3 DNA reads TGTGCCAGCAGTGAACGACAGGGGTATGGTCAGCCCCAGCATTTT.

The rearrangement uses TRBV5-1 and TRBJ1-3, with D perhaps TRBD1 (5 bases). V lost 4 bases, J lost 0 bases, and 14 bases lay in between. Looked up from germline, CDR1 is SGHRS and CDR2 is YFSETQ. The CDR3 is made up of 16 amino acids. The CDR3 loop reads CASSGGRADSGNTIYF. In DNA form, the CDR3 reads TGCGCCAGCAGCGGCGGCAGGGCCGACTCTGGAAACACCATATATTTT.

J is TRBJ2-6 and V is TRBV9; 7 bases agree with TRBD1. Germline values: CDR1 SGDLS, CDR2 YYNGEE. The CDR3 loop spans 18 amino acids. Losses at the gene ends were 4 bases for V and 0 bases for J; bases not matched to a gene: 10. The DNA for the CDR3 is TGTGCCAGCAGCCCCCGGGACAGTCTCTTCTCTGGGGCCAACGTCCTGACTTTC. Its protein is CASSPRDSLFSGANVLTF.

V is TRBV6-6 and J is TRBJ1-1; D remains ambiguous. Trimming removed 6 bases from V and 1 base from J, with 9 bases in between. Looked up from germline, CDR1 is MNHNY and CDR2 is SVGAGI (reference sequence). This CDR3 is 13 amino acids long. CDR3 loop: CASSNSENTEAFF. DNA of the CDR3: TGTGCCAGCAGCAATAGTGAGAACACTGAAGCTTTCTTT.

This chain links TRBV6-1 with TRBJ1-4, with TRBD1 matching over 7 bases. CDR1 and CDR2 from the germline V gene are MNHNS and SASEGT. This CDR3 comprises 14 residues. Germline trimming cut 0 bases from V and 7 bases from J; bases unmatched to any gene: 2. Here the CDR3 reads CASSEAGGAEKLFF. The CDR3 nucleotides read TGTGCCAGCAGTGAAGCAGGGGGCGCTGAAAAACTGTTTTTT.

The chain employs TRBV27 and TRBJ2-3; 7 bases agree with TRBD2. CDR3 size: 16 residues. The ends lost 5 bases at V and 1 base at J; junction bases unmatched: 9. Germline lookup yields CDR1 MNHEY and CDR2 SMNVEV (reference sequence). The CDR3 loop is CASSVPGLAGTDTQYF. Written as DNA, the CDR3 is TGTGCCAGCAGTGTACCAGGGCTAGCGGGCACAGATACGCAGTATTTT.

CDR3 amino acids: CASSPWAHTSGGGYTF. In DNA, the CDR3 is TGTGCCAGCAGTCCGTGGGCCCATACGTCCGGGGGGGGCTACACCTTC. The rearrangement joins TRBV27 to TRBJ1-2; D might be TRBD1 (5 bases). CDR3 length equals 16 residues. Per germline, CDR1 MNHEY and CDR2 SMNVEV (reference sequence). V shed 5 bases and J shed 8 bases, with 24 bases lying between them.

The chain joins TRBV11-3 to TRBJ1-3; TRBD1 is a possible D gene (6 bases). V lost 7 bases to trimming and J lost 0 bases, with 13 bases between them. Germline CDR1 and CDR2: SGHNT and YENEEA. CDR3 length: 15 residues. CDR3 sequence: CASKTSDSSGNTIYF. CDR3 sequence (DNA): TGTGCCAGCAAGACATCGGACAGCTCTGGAAACACCATATATTTT. The complete variable domain, with remaining parts taken from reference TRBV11-3 and TRBJ1-3, reads EAGVVQSPRYKIIEKKQPVAFWCNPISGHNTLYWYLQNLGQGPELLIRYENEEAVDDSQLPKDRFSAERLKGVDSTLKIQPAELGDSAVYLCASKTSDSSGNTIYFGEGSWLTVV.

V gene TRBV9 combines with J gene TRBJ2-1; D gene uncertain. Germline V lookup: CDR1 SGDLS, CDR2 YYNGEE. The V end was cut by 3 bases, the J end by 7 bases, with 11 bases between. This CDR3 comprises 13 residues. CDR3 residues: CASSAKATNEQFF. The CDR3 bases are TGTGCCAGCAGCGCGAAAGCCACTAATGAGCAGTTCTTC. Using reference TRBV9 and TRBJ2-1 for the parts outside the CDR3, the full variable domain is DSGVTQTPKHLITATGQRVTLRCSPRSGDLSVYWYQQSLDQGLQFLIQYYNGEERAKGNILERFSAQQFPDLHSELNLSSLELGDSALYFCASSAKATNEQFFGPGTRLTVL.

The chain combines TRBV11-2 with TRBJ2-5; TRBD2 matches at 8 bases. The germline V gene encodes CDR1 SGHAT and CDR2 FQNNGV. The CDR3 loop spans 17 amino acids. With 4 bases clipped from V and 2 bases from J, the junction kept 12 bases outside the gene matches. The CDR3 DNA sequence: TGTGCCAGCAGCTACCACCACTTCGGGACTAGTCAAGAGACCCAGTACTTC. As protein: CASSYHHFGTSQETQYF.

This chain uses TRBV2 with TRBJ2-2, with D possibly matching TRBD1 (6 bases). Germline values: CDR1 SNHLY, CDR2 FYNNEI. This CDR3 comprises 13 residues. Trimming took 6 bases from V and 3 from J, leaving 8 bases between them. CDR3 protein: CASSTGYTGELFF. The CDR3 DNA reads as TGTGCCAGCAGCACAGGGTACACCGGGGAGCTGTTTTTT.

The chain combines TRBV10-3 with TRBJ2-3, with TRBD2 identical over 9 bases. There are 14 residues in the CDR3. V lost 4 bases and J lost 6; bases outside the gene matches: 5. From germline, CDR1 is ENHRY and CDR2 SYGVKD. In DNA, the CDR3 is TGTGCCATCAGTGGGTCTAGCGGGGCGGATACGCAGTATTTT. It encodes CAISGSSGADTQYF.

V gene TRBV6-1 combines with J gene TRBJ2-3; D is unresolved. The germline V and J ends were trimmed by 6 bases and 0 bases, with 10 bases remaining between them. The CDR3 sequence is 14 residues long. CDR1 is MNHNS, CDR2 SASEGT, per germline. The CDR3, as DNA: TGTGCCAGCAGCGAAAATACTAGCACAGATACGCAGTATTTT. Amino acids: CASSENTSTDTQYF.

With regard to this clone: Its ends do not fully match the called genes, so a read error is possible. J is TRBJ1-1 and V is TRBV7-9; D unresolved. Germline CDR1 SEHNR, CDR2 FQNEAQ (reference sequence). There are 13 residues in the CDR3. The CDR3 protein is CSSSAPFLPEAFF. DNA of the CDR3: TGTTCCAGCAGCGCCCCATTTCTGCCCGAGGCTTTCTTT.

The V gene is TRBV27, the J gene TRBJ1-4; possibly TRBD1 for D (5 bases). V was shortened by 6 bases and J by 4 bases, with 15 bases between the two germline ends. The CDR3 totals 15 residues. Per the germline V gene, CDR1 is MNHEY and CDR2 is SMNVEV (reference sequence). For the CDR3, the DNA is TGTGCCAGCAGGCCATTCCAGGGATTTAATGAAAAACTGTTTTTT. Its protein is CASRPFQGFNEKLFF.

The chain joins TRBV9 to TRBJ2-7; D gene ambiguous. Germline V gene lookup returns CDR1 SGDLS and CDR2 YYNGEE. V lost 0 bases to trimming and J lost 3 bases, with 22 bases between them. The CDR3 covers 18 residues. Here the CDR3 DNA reads TGTGCCAGCAGCGTAGCTCCTGTCCCTCTCACAGCTAACTACGAGCAGTACTTC. Residues: CASSVAPVPLTANYEQYF.

The chain has TRBV5-1 and TRBJ2-5; 9 bases are a match to TRBD1. CDR1 SGHRS and CDR2 YFSETQ come from the germline V gene. The CDR3 is 14 amino acids. V lost 0 bases, J lost 5 bases, and 2 bases stayed unmatched. CDR3 coding DNA: TGCGCCAGCAGCTTGGTCGGGACAGGGGAGACCCAGTACTTC. It yields the protein CASSLVGTGETQYF. The whole variable domain, filled in from reference TRBV5-1 and TRBJ2-5, reads KAGVTQTPRYLIKTRGQQVTLSCSPISGHRSVSWYQQTPGQGLQFLFEYFSETQRNKGNFPGRFSGRQFSNSRSEMNVSTLELGDSALYLCASSLVGTGETQYFGPGTRLLVL.

The gene calls are TRBV18 and TRBJ2-7; 7 positions agree with TRBD2. J gave up 3 bases and V 3 bases, and 5 bases lay outside the gene matches. The CDR3 totals 14 residues. The germline V gene has CDR1 KGHSH and CDR2 LQKENI. CDR3 sequence: CASSPAGDLYEQYF. DNA for the CDR3: TGTGCCAGCTCACCCGCGGGGGACCTCTACGAGCAGTACTTC. Drawing the rest from reference TRBV18 and TRBJ2-7, the complete variable domain is NAGVMQNPRHLVRRRGQEARLRCSPMKGHSHVYWYRQLPEEGLKFMVYLQKENIIDESGMPKERFSAEFPKEGPSILRIQQVVRGDSAAYFCASSPAGDLYEQYFGPGTRLTVT.

The chain uses TRBV6-1 and TRBJ2-3, with 15 bases that match TRBD2. Trimming removed 8 bases from V and 14 bases from J; junction bases left unmatched: 8. Germline V gene lookup returns CDR1 MNHNS and CDR2 SASEGT. The CDR3 has 13 residues. The CDR3 here is CASSGTSGGKGYF. The CDR3 DNA reads TGTGCCAGCTCCGGGACTAGCGGGGGGAAAGGGTATTTT.